The count of the clone carrying this T cell receptor (beta chain) is one. Its antigen is unidentified. Each donor had at least one pre-ART and at least two post-ART PBMC samples. Survey-level resolution applied to immunoSEQ assay v3.0. Repertoires were generated with immunoSEQ multiplex PCR, while TCRdb's copy carries only in-frame clones and drops some. This sample has 40,000 to 50,000 clones, with approximately 94% found just once. The CDR3 runs 14 residues. V dropped 0 bases and J dropped 4 bases, with 9 bases sitting between them. CDR1 LNHNV and CDR2 YYDKDF come from the germline V gene (reference sequence). This specimen comes from a study of long-term antiretroviral therapy in people with HIV. Study results and caveats: Post-ART, diversity grew, though it stayed under transplant donor control levels.

This receptor was identified in a man aged 25-40 years with HIV. The V and J genes are TRBV15 and TRBJ1-2; D is uncertain. Sequenced material: unsorted PBMCs, taken just over 9 years after starting antiretroviral therapy. In DNA form, the CDR3 reads TGTGCCACCAGCAGAGAGGACTCGACCTATGGCTACACCTTC. This encodes CATSREDSTYGYTF.